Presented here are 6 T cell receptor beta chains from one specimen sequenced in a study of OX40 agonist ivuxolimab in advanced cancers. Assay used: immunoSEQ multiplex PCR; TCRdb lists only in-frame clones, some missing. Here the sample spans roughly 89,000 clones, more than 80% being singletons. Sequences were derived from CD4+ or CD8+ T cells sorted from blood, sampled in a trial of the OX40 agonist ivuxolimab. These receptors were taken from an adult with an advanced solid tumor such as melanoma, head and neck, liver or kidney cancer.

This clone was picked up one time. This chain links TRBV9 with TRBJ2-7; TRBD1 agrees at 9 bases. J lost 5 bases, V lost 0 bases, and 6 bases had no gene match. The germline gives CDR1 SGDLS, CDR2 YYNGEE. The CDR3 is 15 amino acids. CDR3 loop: CASSVAGTGIDEQYF. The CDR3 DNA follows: TGTGCCAGCAGCGTAGCCGGGACAGGGATCGACGAGCAGTACTTC.

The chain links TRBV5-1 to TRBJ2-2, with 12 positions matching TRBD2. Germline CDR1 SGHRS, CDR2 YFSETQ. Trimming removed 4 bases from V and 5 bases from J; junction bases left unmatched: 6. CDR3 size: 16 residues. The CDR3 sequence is CASSLLAGGPTGELFF. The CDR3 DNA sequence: TGCGCCAGCAGCCTGCTAGCGGGAGGGCCGACCGGGGAGCTGTTTTTT.

The CDR3 is CASSFNFQGSGGYTF. CDR3 coding DNA: TGCGCCAGCAGCTTTAATTTCCAGGGGTCTGGGGGCTACACCTTC. This chain uses TRBV5-1 with TRBJ1-2, with D possibly matching TRBD1 (6 bases). V lost 2 bases and J lost 8, with 19 bases in between. The germline V gene has CDR1 SGHRS and CDR2 YFSETQ. The CDR3 totals 15 residues.

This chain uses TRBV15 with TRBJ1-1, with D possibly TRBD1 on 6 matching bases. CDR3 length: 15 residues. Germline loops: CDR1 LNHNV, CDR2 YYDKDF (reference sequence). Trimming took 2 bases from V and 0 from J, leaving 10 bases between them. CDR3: CATSRPGELNTEAFF. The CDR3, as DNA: TGTGCCACCAGCAGACCAGGGGAGTTGAACACTGAAGCTTTCTTT.

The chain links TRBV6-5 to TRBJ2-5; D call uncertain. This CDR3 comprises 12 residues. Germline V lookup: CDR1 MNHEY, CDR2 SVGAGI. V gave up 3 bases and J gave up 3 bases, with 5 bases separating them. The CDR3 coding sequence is TGTGCCAGCAGTTATGGGGAAGAGACCCAGTACTTC. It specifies CASSYGEETQYF.

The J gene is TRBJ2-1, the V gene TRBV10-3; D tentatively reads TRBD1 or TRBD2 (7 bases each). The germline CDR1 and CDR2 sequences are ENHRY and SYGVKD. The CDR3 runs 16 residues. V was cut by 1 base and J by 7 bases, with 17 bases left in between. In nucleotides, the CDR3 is TGTGCCATCAGTGAGTGGGAGGGGGCGCCGCGGAATGAGCAGTTCTTC. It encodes CAISEWEGAPRNEQFF.